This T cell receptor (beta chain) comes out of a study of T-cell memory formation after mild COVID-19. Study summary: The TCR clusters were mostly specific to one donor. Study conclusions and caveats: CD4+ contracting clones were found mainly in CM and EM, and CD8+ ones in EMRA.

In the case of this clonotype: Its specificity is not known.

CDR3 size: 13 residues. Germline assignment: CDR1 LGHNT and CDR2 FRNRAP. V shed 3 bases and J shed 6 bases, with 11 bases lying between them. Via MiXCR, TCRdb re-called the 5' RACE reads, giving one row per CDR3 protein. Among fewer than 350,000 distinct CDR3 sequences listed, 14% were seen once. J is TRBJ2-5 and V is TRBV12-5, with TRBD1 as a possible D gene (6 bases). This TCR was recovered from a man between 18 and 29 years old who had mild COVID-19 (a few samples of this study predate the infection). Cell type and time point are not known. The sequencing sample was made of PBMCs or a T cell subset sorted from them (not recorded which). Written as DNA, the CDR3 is TGTGCTAGTGGTTTTGGGGGCGCACAGACCCAGTACTTC. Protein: CASGFGGAQTQYF.